This T cell receptor (beta chain) was sequenced for a study of OX40 agonist ivuxolimab in advanced cancers. Sequencing was performed with immunoSEQ multiplex PCR; in TCRdb, only in-frame clones are kept and a portion is missing. This sample has some 70,000 clones, with about nine tenths found just once. The CDR3 covers 12 residues. The germline CDR1 and CDR2 sequences are MNHNS and SASEGT. Deletions cut 6 bases from V and 6 bases from J, with 9 bases between. The gene calls are TRBV6-1 and TRBJ1-5; D not certain. Sequencing was performed on CD4+ or CD8+ T cells sorted from blood, taken in a trial of the OX40 agonist ivuxolimab. The receptor comes from an adult with an advanced solid tumor such as melanoma, head and neck, liver or kidney cancer. CDR3 DNA: TGTGCCAGCAGCACCGAAGGTCAGCCCCAGCATTTT. It yields the protein CASSTEGQPQHF.